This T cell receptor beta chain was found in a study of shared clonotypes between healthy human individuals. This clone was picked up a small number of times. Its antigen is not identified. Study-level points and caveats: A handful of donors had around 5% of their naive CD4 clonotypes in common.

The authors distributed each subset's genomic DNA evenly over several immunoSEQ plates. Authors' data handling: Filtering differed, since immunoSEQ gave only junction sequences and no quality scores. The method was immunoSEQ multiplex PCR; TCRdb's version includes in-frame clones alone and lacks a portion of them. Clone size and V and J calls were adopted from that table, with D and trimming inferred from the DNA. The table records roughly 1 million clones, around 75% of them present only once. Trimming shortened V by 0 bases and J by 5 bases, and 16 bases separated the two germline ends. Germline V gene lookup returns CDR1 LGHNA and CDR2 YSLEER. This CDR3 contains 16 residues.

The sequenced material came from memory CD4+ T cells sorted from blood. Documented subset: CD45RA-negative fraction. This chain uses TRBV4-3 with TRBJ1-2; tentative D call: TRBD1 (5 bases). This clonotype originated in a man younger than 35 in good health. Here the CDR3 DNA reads TGCGCCAGCAGCCAAGAAAGCCAGGGAGGGATTTATGGCTACACCTTC. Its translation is CASSQESQGGIYGYTF.